This is a list of T cell receptor beta chains from one sample in a study of T cell responses to AZD1222 COVID-19 vaccine. Sequencing used immunoSEQ multiplex PCR; TCRdb keeps in-frame clones, though not all of them. This sample yields some 97,000 clones, of which just under 90% are seen a single time; 15% belongs to the top ten. The sequencing here drew on peripheral blood, taken on day 0 of AZD1222 vaccination. The receptors stem from an adult in good health. Each CDR3 is given with its conserved first and last residue. Fields, in order: V gene, clone size, CDR3 protein. The size field is filled for only some rows; it gives once, few, many or a size class.

TRBV21-1	-	CASSPRGRVLFRMVAFF
TRBV19	-	CASSIDHGRGAYEQYF
TRBV3-1/TRBV3-2	-	CASSQDRGQGFQPQHF
TRBV19	-	CASSPRQFGGYTF
TRBV4-3	-	CASSQETLSYNEQFF
TRBV19	-	CASSPVLANQPQHF
TRBV5-8	few	CASSSGTRVGGYTF
TRBV12-5	-	CASGLDTVTEAFF
TRBV27	-	CASSDGGNYEQYF
TRBV7-8	-	CASSRRGQAVKETQYF
TRBV10-3	-	CAISTRTSYGYTF